This T cell receptor (beta chain) was obtained from a study of OX40 agonist ivuxolimab in advanced cancers. Across the study: Ivuxolimab, which patients received intravenously every 2 weeks, was dosed at 0.01 to 10 mg/kg. Overall study findings and caveats: In the expanded peripheral T cells, antigen specificity was never determined. The 0.1-3.0 mg/kg partial responders had among the lowest clonal expansion.

Using immunoSEQ multiplex PCR, the repertoire was profiled, and TCRdb retains in-frame clones only, with some absent. The sample consists of tens of thousands of clones, around nine tenths of them appearing once. Of note for this clone: The antigen is not known.

V lost 3 bases and J 3 bases, leaving 9 bases between the germline ends. This CDR3 comprises 14 residues. The germline CDR1 and CDR2 sequences are MGHDK and SYGVNS. This sequence was found in an adult with an advanced solid tumor such as melanoma, head and neck, liver or kidney cancer. This chain joins TRBV25-1 and TRBJ1-5, with D unclear. Sequencing used CD4+ or CD8+ T cells sorted from blood, obtained in a trial of the OX40 agonist ivuxolimab. The CDR3 loop reads CASSDTRNNQPQHF. The CDR3 DNA reads as TGTGCCAGCAGTGATACGCGGAACAATCAGCCCCAGCATTTT.